This T cell receptor (beta chain) was captured in a study of cytomegalovirus exposure and HLA in healthy donors. General study results and limits: There were 150 to 200 TCR beta chains listed as cytomegalovirus-associated. Earlier analysis yielded a pattern in which most TCR beta V segments were productive about 90% or about 30% of the time.

As to this clone: As yet, its antigen is unknown.

PCR used 60 Vbeta primers and 13 Jbeta primers. Produced via immunoSEQ multiplex PCR; TCRdb's table is partial and in-frame only. Of approximately 82,000 clones in the sample, about 74% were seen once. Trimming stripped 8 bases from V and 4 bases from J, with 9 bases between. This CDR3 has 11 amino acids. Germline CDR1 is LNHNV and CDR2 is YYDKDF (reference sequence). Sequenced input: PBMCs. This TCR was recovered from a woman between 50 and 59 years old in good health and CMV-seropositive. This rearrangement joins TRBV15 to TRBJ2-7, with D tentatively TRBD2 (6 bases). The CDR3 DNA reads TGTGCCACCCGGGCGGGATACGAGCAGTACTTC. Translation gives CATRAGYEQYF.